This TCR beta chain comes out of a study of vaccination and CD4 T cells after COVID-19. Findings of the study overall: The median SARS-CoV-2-reactive clonotype number increased from around 19 to 38, without statistical significance. The researchers studied relatively few convalescent patients and omitted early post-infection timepoints.

The treatment denotes: roughly 10-day PBMC culture with coronavirus spike peptide pools or control peptides (ViraFEST assay). PCR positivity dates ran from March to December 2020, preceding US Alpha, Beta and Delta variants. By its share, this clonotype is large. No antigen is known for it. Oncomine TCR Beta short-read sequencing was applied to DNA from cultured CD4+ T cells. Researchers extracted genomic DNA from CD4+ T cells that had been cultured. TCRdb independently ran MiXCR on the PCR reads; one entry per CDR3 protein. Of approximately 3,500 distinct CDR3 sequences listed, approximately 18% are singletons. The TCR originated in a human donor who had recovered from COVID-19. The sample comprised CD4+ T cells from blood, cultured in vitro.

The CDR3 coding sequence is TGTGCCAGCAGCCCCGGCCCCAATGAGCAGTTCTTC. Protein sequence: CASSPGPNEQFF. The V gene is TRBV25-1, the J gene TRBJ2-1; D ambiguous. This CDR3 has 12 amino acids. Germline values: CDR1 MGHDK, CDR2 SYGVNS. V was trimmed by 6 bases and J by 6 bases, leaving 9 bases between them.